Listed below are T cell receptor beta chains from one sample, sequenced in a study of identical twins. TCRdb redid the calling of the 5' RACE reads with MiXCR, one entry per CDR3 protein. The table lists about 520,000 distinct CDR3 sequences, around 20% of them singletons. The same data also contributed to another study, on T cells expressing NK-cell markers.

Source material: CD4+ T cells sorted from blood. These receptor sequences come from a woman in her late teens or twenties in good health. The CDR3 runs from the conserved cysteine through the conserved F or W. Fields, in order: V gene, clone size, D gene, J gene, CDR3 protein, CDR3 DNA. D genes are given only for firm matches. Clone size is given for some rows only: seen once, a few or many times, or a class if the clone is expanded.

v_gene: TRBV29-1
abundance: many
d_gene: TRBD1
j_gene: TRBJ1-2
CDR3aa: CSVEARTGNYGYTF
CDR3nt: TGCAGCGTTGAAGCCCGGACAGGGAACTATGGCTACACCTTC

v_gene: TRBV5-1
abundance: -
d_gene: TRBD2
j_gene: TRBJ2-1
CDR3aa: CASRKAGANYDEQFF
CDR3nt: TGCGCCAGCAGGAAGGCGGGAGCGAATTACGATGAGCAGTTCTTC

v_gene: TRBV29-1
abundance: -
d_gene: -
j_gene: TRBJ2-5
CDR3aa: CSVLRGEETQYF
CDR3nt: TGCAGCGTTCTCAGGGGAGAAGAGACCCAGTACTTC

v_gene: TRBV29-1
abundance: few
d_gene: -
j_gene: TRBJ2-3
CDR3aa: CSVRQGTPTDTQYF
CDR3nt: TGCAGCGTCCGCCAGGGGACTCCCACAGATACGCAGTATTTT

v_gene: TRBV29-1
abundance: many
d_gene: -
j_gene: TRBJ2-7
CDR3aa: CSVGQRNEQYF
CDR3nt: TGCAGCGTTGGCCAGAGAAACGAGCAGTACTTC

v_gene: TRBV18
abundance: many
d_gene: -
j_gene: TRBJ2-7
CDR3aa: CASSPGGGYEQYF
CDR3nt: TGTGCCAGCAGCCCAGGAGGGGGCTACGAGCAGTACTTC

v_gene: TRBV10-3
abundance: -
d_gene: -
j_gene: TRBJ2-2
CDR3aa: CAISDGGELFF
CDR3nt: TGTGCCATCAGTGATGGAGGGGAGCTGTTTTTT

v_gene: TRBV3-1
abundance: few
d_gene: TRBD1
j_gene: TRBJ2-2
CDR3aa: CVAQGEAGELFF
CDR3nt: TGTGTCGCTCAGGGGGAAGCCGGGGAGCTGTTTTTT

v_gene: TRBV9
abundance: few
d_gene: -
j_gene: TRBJ1-2
CDR3aa: CASSVAPEPTGGYTF
CDR3nt: TGTGCCAGCAGCGTAGCCCCCGAACCTACCGGAGGCTACACCTTC

v_gene: TRBV5-1
abundance: few
d_gene: -
j_gene: TRBJ2-1
CDR3aa: CASSLPAATYNEQFF
CDR3nt: TGCGCCAGCAGCTTGCCAGCGGCGACCTACAATGAGCAGTTCTTC

v_gene: TRBV29-1
abundance: -
d_gene: -
j_gene: TRBJ2-3
CDR3aa: CSVVGTSDTQYF
CDR3nt: TGCAGCGTTGTAGGGACTTCGGATACGCAGTATTTT

v_gene: TRBV20-1
abundance: few
d_gene: -
j_gene: TRBJ2-3
CDR3aa: CSGRLSTDTQYF
CDR3nt: TGCAGTGGGCGATTGTCCACAGATACGCAGTATTTT

v_gene: TRBV7-9
abundance: few
d_gene: TRBD2
j_gene: TRBJ2-7
CDR3aa: CASSPRLREGSYEQYF
CDR3nt: TGTGCCAGCAGCCCCCGGTTGCGGGAGGGCTCCTACGAGCAGTACTTC

v_gene: TRBV20-1
abundance: -
d_gene: TRBD2
j_gene: TRBJ2-7
CDR3aa: CSARGGLAGVYEQYF
CDR3nt: TGCAGTGCTAGAGGGGGACTAGCGGGAGTCTACGAGCAGTACTTC

v_gene: TRBV12-3/TRBV12-4
abundance: many
d_gene: TRBD2
j_gene: TRBJ2-3
CDR3aa: CASSFTSGGVQGTQYF
CDR3nt: TGTGCCAGCAGTTTTACTAGCGGGGGTGTCCAGGGTACGCAGTATTTT

v_gene: TRBV7-2
abundance: few
d_gene: -
j_gene: TRBJ2-2
CDR3aa: CASSSLAGELFF
CDR3nt: TGTGCCAGCAGCTCACTGGCCGGGGAGCTGTTTTTT

v_gene: TRBV20-1
abundance: few
d_gene: TRBD2
j_gene: TRBJ2-4
CDR3aa: CSAREAAGEENIQYF
CDR3nt: TGCAGTGCTAGAGAAGCAGCGGGGGAGGAAAACATTCAGTACTTC

v_gene: TRBV5-1
abundance: -
d_gene: -
j_gene: TRBJ2-3
CDR3aa: CASTSPGGTDTQYF
CDR3nt: TGCGCCAGCACTTCTCCCGGGGGCACAGATACGCAGTATTTT

v_gene: TRBV12-3/TRBV12-4
abundance: few
d_gene: -
j_gene: TRBJ1-1
CDR3aa: CASTPDRRLEAFF
CDR3nt: TGTGCCAGCACCCCCGACAGGAGACTAGAAGCTTTCTTT

v_gene: TRBV5-6
abundance: -
d_gene: -
j_gene: TRBJ1-1
CDR3aa: CASSLWGPTEAFF
CDR3nt: TGTGCCAGCAGCTTGTGGGGGCCCACTGAAGCTTTCTTT

v_gene: TRBV29-1
abundance: few
d_gene: TRBD1
j_gene: TRBJ1-1
CDR3aa: CSSTGENTEAFF
CDR3nt: TGCAGCTCCACAGGGGAGAACACTGAAGCTTTCTTT

v_gene: TRBV20-1
abundance: -
d_gene: -
j_gene: TRBJ2-2
CDR3aa: CSASFQNTGELFF
CDR3nt: TGCAGTGCTAGCTTTCAGAACACCGGGGAGCTGTTTTTT

v_gene: TRBV9
abundance: -
d_gene: -
j_gene: TRBJ2-1
CDR3aa: CASSERGDSHNEQFF
CDR3nt: TGTGCCAGCAGCGAGAGGGGGGACTCACACAATGAGCAGTTCTTC

v_gene: TRBV20-1
abundance: few
d_gene: TRBD2
j_gene: TRBJ2-7
CDR3aa: CSASLAGGGSYEQYF
CDR3nt: TGCAGTGCTAGCCTAGCGGGAGGGGGGTCCTACGAGCAGTACTTC

v_gene: TRBV12-3/TRBV12-4
abundance: many
d_gene: -
j_gene: TRBJ2-1
CDR3aa: CASSFARVHEQFF
CDR3nt: TGTGCCAGCAGTTTCGCCAGGGTACATGAGCAGTTCTTC

v_gene: TRBV2
abundance: few
d_gene: -
j_gene: TRBJ2-7
CDR3aa: CAGGARGEQYF
CDR3nt: TGTGCCGGGGGGGCCCGGGGGGAGCAGTACTTC

v_gene: TRBV5-4
abundance: -
d_gene: -
j_gene: TRBJ2-7
CDR3aa: CASSLGGGQLTYEQYF
CDR3nt: TGTGCCAGCAGCTTAGGAGGGGGACAGTTAACCTACGAGCAGTACTTC

v_gene: TRBV5-6
abundance: -
d_gene: TRBD2
j_gene: TRBJ2-7
CDR3aa: CASSLVRLAGFYEQYF
CDR3nt: TGTGCCAGCAGCTTGGTTCGTCTAGCGGGATTCTACGAGCAGTACTTC

v_gene: TRBV7-2
abundance: few
d_gene: TRBD2
j_gene: TRBJ2-1
CDR3aa: CASSAQAGFYNEQFF
CDR3nt: TGTGCCAGCAGCGCCCAAGCGGGATTCTACAATGAGCAGTTCTTC

v_gene: TRBV6-1
abundance: once
d_gene: TRBD1
j_gene: TRBJ2-4
CDR3aa: CASIPGQSKNIQYF
CDR3nt: TGTGCCAGCATCCCGGGACAGTCCAAAAACATTCAGTACTTC

v_gene: TRBV9
abundance: few
d_gene: -
j_gene: TRBJ2-7
CDR3aa: CASSVAPGPYEQYF
CDR3nt: TGTGCCAGCAGCGTAGCTCCGGGTCCCTACGAGCAGTACTTC

v_gene: TRBV10-3
abundance: -
d_gene: TRBD2
j_gene: TRBJ2-1
CDR3aa: CAISESQLAGGTHNEQFF
CDR3nt: TGTGCCATCAGTGAAAGTCAACTAGCGGGGGGGACCCACAATGAGCAGTTCTTC

v_gene: TRBV29-1
abundance: -
d_gene: TRBD2
j_gene: TRBJ2-5
CDR3aa: CSVGSPYAGGGEETQYF
CDR3nt: TGCAGCGTCGGATCCCCTTATGCGGGAGGAGGCGAAGAGACCCAGTACTTC

v_gene: TRBV20-1
abundance: many
d_gene: -
j_gene: TRBJ1-5
CDR3aa: CSVPGQVNQPQHF
CDR3nt: TGCAGTGTTCCTGGGCAGGTTAATCAGCCCCAGCATTTT

v_gene: TRBV5-6
abundance: few
d_gene: TRBD1
j_gene: TRBJ1-5
CDR3aa: CASSFLGQGGQPQHF
CDR3nt: TGTGCCAGCAGCTTCCTAGGACAGGGAGGGCAGCCCCAGCATTTT

v_gene: TRBV6-1
abundance: -
d_gene: TRBD2
j_gene: TRBJ2-4
CDR3aa: CASSGLAGARDKNIQYF
CDR3nt: TGTGCCAGCAGCGGACTAGCGGGGGCGAGGGACAAAAACATTCAGTACTTC

v_gene: TRBV25-1
abundance: -
d_gene: -
j_gene: TRBJ2-7
CDR3aa: CASSAGYSSYEQYF
CDR3nt: TGTGCCAGCAGTGCCGGGTATTCCTCCTACGAGCAGTACTTC

v_gene: TRBV14
abundance: -
d_gene: TRBD1
j_gene: TRBJ2-2
CDR3aa: CASSRTGAAGELFF
CDR3nt: TGTGCCAGCAGCCGAACAGGGGCGGCCGGGGAGCTGTTTTTT